These 14 T cell receptor beta chains were sequenced from one sample in a study of blood T cell repertoires in COVID-19. Produced via immunoSEQ multiplex PCR; TCRdb's table is partial and in-frame only. Of more than 200,000 clones listed, about 93% were seen once; the top ten hold over 1.5%. The sequenced material came from PBMCs or T cells enriched from blood (not recorded which). These receptors all stem from a woman aged 18 to 35 who had recovered from COVID-19.

The rearrangement joins TRBV5-1 to TRBJ1-4; TRBD1 matches at 10 bases. Losses at the gene ends were 3 bases for V and 8 bases for J; bases not matched to a gene: 4. Germline CDR1 and CDR2: SGHRS and YFSETQ. This CDR3 has 14 amino acids. CDR3 sequence reads: CASSSDRGREKLFF. The CDR3 DNA sequence: TGCGCCAGCAGCTCGGACAGGGGGAGGGAAAAACTGTTTTTT. The complete variable domain, with remaining parts taken from reference TRBV5-1 and TRBJ1-4, reads KAGVTQTPRYLIKTRGQQVTLSCSPISGHRSVSWYQQTPGQGLQFLFEYFSETQRNKGNFPGRFSGRQFSNSRSEMNVSTLELGDSALYLCASSSDRGREKLFFGSGTQLSVL.

The chain joins TRBV12-3 or TRBV12-4 to TRBJ2-2; no clear D gene. The CDR3 sequence is 11 residues long. With 8 bases removed from V and 5 bases from J, the gap between germline ends came to 6 bases. The CDR3 DNA reads as TGTGCCAGCTCCAGAACCGGGGAGCTGTTTTTT. Its protein product is CASSRTGELFF.

The chain is built from TRBV5-4 and TRBJ2-1; D unresolved. Between the trimmed V and J ends, which lost 2 bases and 6 bases, there was a span of 9 bases. The CDR3 is 13 residues long. The germline gives CDR1 SGHNT, CDR2 YYREEE (reference sequence). The CDR3 reads CASSLEPSNEQFF. The CDR3 nucleotides are TGTGCCAGCAGCTTAGAGCCGAGCAATGAGCAGTTCTTC.

The chain uses TRBV4-1 and TRBJ2-2; no clear D. Trimming cost V 0 bases and J 1 base, with 3 bases left between them. Germline V gene lookup returns CDR1 MGHRA and CDR2 YSYEKL. The CDR3 is 14 amino acids. CDR3: CASSQDRNTGELFF. The CDR3, as DNA: TGCGCCAGCAGCCAAGACCGGAACACCGGGGAGCTGTTTTTT.

The chain combines TRBV6-6 with TRBJ2-1; 7 nucleotides agree with TRBD2. Losses at the gene ends were 7 bases for V and 4 bases for J; bases not matched to a gene: 10. Germline V gene lookup returns CDR1 MNHNY and CDR2 SVGAGI (reference sequence). The CDR3 extends over 15 amino acids. In DNA, the CDR3 is TGTGCCAGCACCTTCCTAGCGGATCAATACAATGAGCAGTTCTTC. It yields the protein CASTFLADQYNEQFF.

The rearrangement joins TRBV6-5 to TRBJ1-2; possibly TRBD1 for D (6 bases). V lost 6 bases and J lost 8, with 16 bases in between. CDR3 size: 13 residues. Germline V gene lookup returns CDR1 MNHEY and CDR2 SVGAGI. CDR3 nucleotides: TGTGCCAGCAGGCTCCCAGGGGTTAGGGGCTACACCTTC. Amino acids: CASRLPGVRGYTF.

The chain links TRBV18 to TRBJ1-1; TRBD1 matches 12 bases. The CDR3 loop spans 15 amino acids. Germline V gene lookup returns CDR1 KGHSH and CDR2 LQKENI. The V segment lost 3 bases and the J segment 4 bases; nucleotides outside the gene matches: 3. The CDR3 sequence is CASSPGQGASTEAFF. DNA of the CDR3: TGTGCCAGCTCACCGGGACAGGGGGCGAGCACTGAAGCTTTCTTT.

The rearrangement links TRBV19 to TRBJ1-5; D gene unclear. Germline V CDR1 and CDR2: LNHDA, SQIVND (reference sequence). Trimming removed 1 base from V and 2 bases from J, with 12 bases in between. The CDR3 length is 16 residues. CDR3 sequence reads: CASSIVGSGGNQPQHF. As DNA, the CDR3 is TGTGCCAGTAGTATAGTTGGCAGCGGGGGCAATCAGCCCCAGCATTTT.

V and J are TRBV24-1 and TRBJ2-5, with D unclear. The CDR3 length is 14 residues. The germline gives CDR1 KGHDR, CDR2 SFDVKD. Trimming took 1 base from V and 1 from J, leaving 6 bases between them. The CDR3: CATSDFVGQETQYF. In DNA, the CDR3 is TGTGCCACCAGTGATTTCGTCGGCCAAGAGACCCAGTACTTC.

J is TRBJ1-1 and V is TRBV27; D is possibly TRBD1 (5 bases). The CDR3 covers 13 residues. V dropped 3 bases and J dropped 4 bases, with 9 bases sitting between them. Germline V CDR1 and CDR2: MNHEY, SMNVEV (reference sequence). CDR3 sequence (DNA): TGTGCCAGCAGTTTGCAGGGCTCCACTGAAGCTTTCTTT. Protein product: CASSLQGSTEAFF.

The chain recombines TRBV27 with TRBJ2-6, with a tentative D call TRBD1 (6 bases). This CDR3 spans 20 amino acids. Germline-derived CDR1 and CDR2 are MNHEY and SMNVEV (reference sequence). The V end was cut by 2 bases, the J end by 0 bases, with 20 bases between. The CDR3 spells CASSLRPGVYRTSGANVLTF. The DNA for the CDR3 is TGTGCCAGCAGTTTAAGGCCAGGGGTCTATCGAACCTCTGGGGCCAACGTCCTGACTTTC. Based on the CDR3 plus reference TRBV27 and TRBJ2-6, the full variable domain is EAQVTQNPRYLITVTGKKLTVTCSQNMNHEYMSWYRQDPGLGLRQIYYSMNVEVTDKGDVPEGYKVSRKEKRNFPLILESPSPNQTSLYFCASSLRPGVYRTSGANVLTFGAGSRLTVL.

The rearrangement uses TRBV15 and TRBJ2-7; 9 bases fit TRBD1. Germline values: CDR1 LNHNV, CDR2 YYDKDF (reference sequence). J gave up 2 bases and V 3 bases, and 5 bases lay outside the gene matches. The CDR3 sequence is 15 residues long. The CDR3 nucleotides read TGTGCCACCAGCAGCCGCCGGGACAGGGCCTACGAGCAGTACTTC. This gives the protein CATSSRRDRAYEQYF.

The genes are TRBV28 and TRBJ2-1, with 12 bases aligning to TRBD2. V lost 3 bases, J lost 4 bases, and 13 bases stayed unmatched. The CDR3 spans 19 residues. The germline CDR1 and CDR2 sequences are MDHEN and SYDVKM. In DNA form, the CDR3 reads TGTGCCAGCAGTTTGGGACTGACTAGCGGGAGTTATATATACAATGAGCAGTTCTTC. It specifies CASSLGLTSGSYIYNEQFF.

This sequence joins TRBV10-3 and TRBJ2-7, with D possibly matching TRBD2 (5 bases). The CDR3 totals 15 residues. V was trimmed by 3 bases and J by 4 bases, leaving 16 bases between them. Germline V gene data show CDR1 as ENHRY and CDR2 as SYGVKD. The CDR3 here is CAISEGSGLMYEQYF. CDR3 nucleotide sequence: TGTGCCATCAGTGAAGGGAGTGGTTTAATGTACGAGCAGTACTTC.